Shown below are 12 T cell receptor beta chains from a single sample sequenced in a study of shared clonotypes between healthy human individuals. CD45RO negativity and positive selection for CCR7 defined naive CD8 cells, a population that excluded terminally differentiated effector memory CD45RA+ cells. TCRdb's table, derived via immunoSEQ multiplex PCR, lists solely in-frame clones and lacks some. The sample consists of approximately 650,000 clones, just under 97% of them appearing once. The specimen was naive CD8+ T cells sorted from blood. Source of these receptors: a woman between 25 and 40 years old in good health.

CDR3 residues: CSGTVNTEAFF. For the CDR3, the DNA is TGCAGTGGAACAGTGAACACTGAAGCTTTCTTT. The genes are TRBV20-1 and TRBJ1-1; D unclear. The CDR3 totals 11 residues. Germline CDR1 DFQATT, CDR2 SNEGSKA (reference sequence). V dropped 7 bases and J dropped 0 bases, with 6 bases sitting between them.

The J gene is TRBJ2-1, the V gene TRBV27, with 8 bases lining up with TRBD2. The trim removed 6 bases at V and 8 bases at J, leaving 9 bases unmatched. Germline V lookup: CDR1 MNHEY, CDR2 SMNVEV (reference sequence). The length of the CDR3 is 14 residues. The chain's CDR3 is CASRGLEAGHEQFF. CDR3 bases: TGTGCCAGCAGGGGACTAGAGGCCGGGCATGAGCAGTTCTTC.

Concerning this clone: In the same sample, other DNA sequences code for this CDR3. The V and J genes are TRBV29-1 and TRBJ2-7, with TRBD2 matching 8 bases. With V trimmed by 6 bases and J by 3 bases, 10 bases remained unmatched. CDR1 SQVTM and CDR2 ANQGSEA come from the germline V gene. The CDR3 is 14 amino acids. CDR3 nucleotides: TGCAGCGTGGTTGGACTAGCTGGGAGCTACGAGCAGTACTTC. It translates to CSVVGLAGSYEQYF.

The V call is TRBV7-2, the J call TRBJ1-2; TRBD1 aligns across 8 bases. The CDR3 has 18 residues. J was trimmed by 3 bases and V by 3 bases; bases with no gene match: 15. The germline gives CDR1 SGHTA, CDR2 FQGNSA. CDR3 nucleotide sequence: TGTGCCAGCAGCTTTCCGGGACAGGAGCAAGGTCGATACTATGGCTACACCTTC. This gives the protein CASSFPGQEQGRYYGYTF.

The chain carries TRBV11-3 and TRBJ1-3, with TRBD1 as a possible D gene (5 bases). The CDR3 spans 15 residues. Per germline, CDR1 SGHNT and CDR2 YENEEA. Trimming cost V 0 bases and J 3 bases, with 9 bases left between them. The CDR3 nucleotides are TGTGCCAGCAGCTTAGAATCCAGGGTTGGAAACACCATATATTTT. Residues: CASSLESRVGNTIYF.

This clone was detected only once. The chain is built from TRBV23-1 and TRBJ1-1, with D possibly matching TRBD1 (6 bases). TRBV23-1 qualifies as an ORF whose function is uncertain. The CDR3 consists of 16 residues. V was clipped by 0 bases and J by 0 bases, with 11 bases between them. The CDR3 region has the DNA TGCGCCAGCAGTCAATCCGAGGGGGACATGAACACTGAAGCTTTCTTT. Protein sequence: CASSQSEGDMNTEAFF.

This chain links TRBV12-5 with TRBJ1-5; 7 positions agree with TRBD1. The CDR3 covers 16 residues. After removal of 1 base from V and 2 bases from J, the junction contained 5 bases not matched to a gene. The germline CDR1 and CDR2 sequences are LGHNT and FRNRAP. CDR3 region: CASGLATGDCNQPQHF. The CDR3 nucleotides read TGTGCTAGTGGTTTGGCCACAGGGGATTGCAATCAGCCCCAGCATTTT.

V gene TRBV27 combines with J gene TRBJ2-1; tentatively, D is TRBD1 (5 bases). V was cut by 5 bases and J by 4 bases, with 12 bases left in between. Germline V lookup: CDR1 MNHEY, CDR2 SMNVEV (reference sequence). The CDR3 sequence is 14 residues long. Here the CDR3 DNA reads TGTGCCAGCAGTGGGCGGACAACATACAATGAGCAGTTCTTC. Protein: CASSGRTTYNEQFF.

The chain joins TRBV19 to TRBJ2-2; TRBD1 matches 11 bases. The CDR3 is made up of 15 amino acids. The germline gives CDR1 LNHDA, CDR2 SQIVND (reference sequence). The ends lost 0 bases at V and 9 bases at J; junction bases unmatched: 3. The CDR3 nucleotides are TGTGCCAGTAGTATAGATCGGACAGGGGGCTGGGAGCTGTTTTTT. It codes for CASSIDRTGGWELFF. The full variable domain, in which reference TRBV19 and TRBJ2-2 provide the parts outside the CDR3, is DGGITQSPKYLFRKEGQNVTLSCEQNLNHDAMYWYRQDPGQGLRLIYYSQIVNDFQKGDIAEGYSVSREKKESFPLTVTSAQKNPTAFYLCASSIDRTGGWELFFGEGSRLTVL.

V gene TRBV27 combines with J gene TRBJ1-2; TRBD1 matches at 8 bases. The CDR3 totals 15 residues. With V trimmed by 5 bases and J by 3 bases, 8 bases remained unmatched. Germline V CDR1 and CDR2: MNHEY, SMNVEV (reference sequence). The CDR3 DNA is TGTGCCAGCAGTCCAAACAGGGGGAGGGACTATGGCTACACCTTC. Its protein product is CASSPNRGRDYGYTF.

The CDR3, as DNA: TGTGTTGGACACCTCCACCCTCATCAGCCCCAGCATTTT. It is translated as CVGHLHPHQPQHF. The chain carries TRBV5-4 and TRBJ1-5, with a tentative D call TRBD1 (5 bases). Germline V lookup: CDR1 SGHNT, CDR2 YYREEE (reference sequence). CDR3 length: 13 amino acids.

In the case of this clone: Relative to the germline gene, one junction end is altered; a read error may explain this. The rearrangement links TRBV7-2 to TRBJ2-1; TRBD2 matches 9 bases. The CDR3 has 14 amino acids. The germline gives CDR1 SGHTA, CDR2 FQGNSA. For the CDR3, the DNA is TGTGCCAGCAGCCTAGCGGGACCCCAGATTGAGCAGTTCTTC. Protein product: CASSLAGPQIEQFF.